Only a few counts were recorded for the clone carrying this T cell receptor (beta chain). What it binds is not known. The germline V gene encodes CDR1 SQVTM and CDR2 ANQGSEA. The V gene lost 6 bases and the J gene lost 7 bases, with 9 bases spanning the gap. This CDR3 has 10 amino acids. The sample is drawn from a study of CD8+ T cells in alopecia areata. Background on the study: A regimen of oral tofacitinib, 5 to 10 mg twice daily, was given to treated patients. Broader study findings: Affected scalp, especially in alopecia totalis/universalis, had a higher clonality than normal scalp did. Scalp repertoires also include resident alphabeta T cells from normal skin. Possibly as an HLA-related effect, TCR sharing across patients appeared less clear than in mice.

Investigators isolated RNA and reverse transcribed it into cDNA to act as the sequencing template. Repertoires were generated with immunoSEQ multiplex PCR, while TCRdb's copy carries only in-frame clones and drops some. The sample holds around 250,000 clones, 65% to 70% seen once. Here the sequenced sample was CD4+ T cells sorted from blood, taken at week 0. This TCR was recovered from a human donor with alopecia areata. This rearrangement joins TRBV29-1 to TRBJ2-5; D remains unclear. The CDR3: CSVGQATQYF. The CDR3 DNA follows: TGCAGCGTAGGCCAGGCGACCCAGTACTTC.